This T cell receptor beta chain was obtained from a study of PD-1 blockade in mismatch repair-deficient tumors. Study details: All were previously treated, progressing patients with around 12 mismatch repair-deficient cancer types.

The CDR3 has 15 residues. Germline CDR1 MNHNS, CDR2 SASEGT. Trimming took off 0 bases at V and 2 bases at J, with 11 bases between the two ends. Every patient had mismatch repair deficiency by PCR or immunohistochemistry. The TCR-sequenced patients were three responders to pembrolizumab. Regarding this clone: No antigen is known for it.

The protocol was immunoSEQ multiplex PCR, while the TCRdb copy is restricted to in-frame clones and leaves out a portion. The sample comprises some 130,000 clones, roughly 90% of which are singletons, and about 12% rests with the top ten. Study-level points and caveats: Tumor-resident clones, often undetectable pretreatment in blood, expanded then contracted after pembrolizumab.

The TCR was taken from an adult with mismatch repair-deficient cancer. This sample comprised peripheral blood, obtained approximately 72 weeks after starting pembrolizumab. The chain employs TRBV6-1 and TRBJ2-7, with D possibly TRBD2 on 6 matching bases. CDR3 amino acids: CASSEAVAVTYEQYF. The CDR3 DNA reads TGTGCCAGCAGTGAAGCGGTAGCGGTTACCTACGAGCAGTACTTC.